Each of the 22 T cell receptor beta chains below was sequenced from the same sample in a study of cytomegalovirus exposure and HLA in healthy donors. This PCR relied on a set of 60 Vbeta primers and 13 Jbeta primers. Only in-frame clones appear in the TCRdb table, and some are missing; sequencing was by immunoSEQ multiplex PCR. The sample contains about 210,000 clones, approximately 83% of which appear only once. What was sequenced was PBMCs. These receptors were taken from a woman aged 45-65 years in good health and CMV-seropositive.

This chain joins TRBV28 and TRBJ1-3; TRBD1 agrees at 10 bases. CDR3 size: 18 residues. The V and J ends lost 0 bases and 0 bases, in that order; junction bases with no gene match: 5. Per the germline V gene, CDR1 is MDHEN and CDR2 is SYDVKM. The CDR3 protein is CASSLWGTGATSGNTIYF. DNA of the CDR3: TGTGCCAGCAGTTTATGGGGGACAGGGGCAACCTCTGGAAACACCATATATTTT.

V usage is TRBV7-3 and J usage is TRBJ1-4, with TRBD1 identical over 10 bases. V lost 4 bases, J lost 5 bases, and 7 bases stayed unmatched. CDR3 size: 16 residues. Germline lookup yields CDR1 SGHTA and CDR2 FQGTGA. CDR3: CASSYRQGASNEKLFF. DNA of the CDR3: TGTGCCAGCAGCTATAGACAGGGGGCATCGAATGAAAAACTGTTTTTT.

Here the CDR3 DNA reads TGTGCCAGCAGCTTAACCACAGGGGGGGCAGCTTTCTTT. Its protein is CASSLTTGGAAFF. The chain uses TRBV7-3 and TRBJ1-1, with 8 bases aligning to TRBD1. The germline gives CDR1 SGHTA, CDR2 FQGTGA. Trimming removed 0 bases from V and 10 bases from J; junction bases left unmatched: 4. The CDR3 runs to 13 residues. The whole variable domain, filled in from reference TRBV7-3 and TRBJ1-1, reads GAGVSQTPSNKVTEKGKYVELRCDPISGHTALYWYRQSLGQGPEFLIYFQGTGAADDSGLPNDRFFAVRPEGSVSTLKIQRTERGDSAVYLCASSLTTGGAAFFGQGTRLTVV.

The chain joins TRBV21-1 to TRBJ2-7; TRBD1, as called in the table, went unchecked against the DNA. TRBV21-1 is described as a pseudogene. This CDR3 contains 15 residues. CDR3 in DNA: TGTGCCAGCAGCAAAGAAATACAGGAGAGCTACGAGCAGTACTTC. Its translation: CASSKEIQESYEQYF.

The chain combines TRBV6-6 with TRBJ1-2; D is perhaps TRBD1 (5 bases). From germline, CDR1 is MNHNY and CDR2 SVGAGI (reference sequence). V lost 6 bases, J lost 1 base, and 12 bases lay in between. The CDR3 is made up of 14 amino acids. Written as DNA, the CDR3 is TGTGCCAGCAGCCCCGCGGGGGATAACTATGGCTACACCTTC. As protein: CASSPAGDNYGYTF.

This clone has only a few counts. V usage is TRBV5-1 and J usage is TRBJ2-5; 8 bases fit TRBD1. The germline gives CDR1 SGHRS, CDR2 YFSETQ. CDR3 length equals 14 residues. J lost 7 bases, V lost 3 bases, and 8 bases had no gene match. The CDR3, as DNA: TGCGCCAGCAGCTCGCAGGGGGCCGCGGGGACCCAGTACTTC. Its protein is CASSSQGAAGTQYF.

The chain joins TRBV5-8 to TRBJ2-7, with 8 bases that match TRBD1. Germline V gene sequence: CDR1 SGHTS, CDR2 YDEGEE. With V trimmed by 7 bases and J by 2 bases, 5 bases remained unmatched. The CDR3 extends over 13 amino acids. The CDR3 DNA follows: TGTGCCAGCGGACAGGGTAACGCCTACGAGCAGTACTTC. Translating it yields CASGQGNAYEQYF.

The chain links TRBV6-1 to TRBJ1-5; unclear D gene. V was trimmed by 0 bases and J by 5 bases, leaving 17 bases between them. CDR1 is MNHNS and CDR2 is SASEGT in the germline V gene. The CDR3 contains 17 residues. The CDR3 sequence: CASSEALRGGPHQPQHF. The CDR3 DNA reads as TGTGCCAGCAGTGAAGCGCTTCGGGGAGGACCTCATCAGCCCCAGCATTTT.

The rearrangement uses TRBV6-4 and TRBJ2-1, with D possibly TRBD2 on 6 matching bases. Germline V CDR1 and CDR2: MRHNA, SNTAGT. The CDR3 sequence is 16 residues long. V lost 0 bases to trimming and J lost 9 bases, with 18 bases between them. The CDR3 bases are TGTGCCAGCAGTGACTCAGTGGAGGGCCTCAAGGGTGAGCAGTTCTTC. It is translated as CASSDSVEGLKGEQFF.

The V gene is TRBV11-2, the J gene TRBJ2-7; tentatively, D is TRBD1 (6 bases). V was pared by 2 bases and J by 0 bases, with 8 bases between. This CDR3 spans 14 amino acids. CDR1 is SGHAT, CDR2 FQNNGV, per germline. Written as DNA, the CDR3 is TGTGCCAGCAGCTTAAACAGGGCCTCCTACGAGCAGTACTTC. As protein: CASSLNRASYEQYF.

With respect to this clone: Other DNA sequences in the same sample also yield this CDR3. The gene calls are TRBV20-1 and TRBJ2-5; D unclear. The CDR3 consists of 11 residues. The germline V and J ends were trimmed by 6 bases and 5 bases, with 10 bases remaining between them. Germline assignment: CDR1 DFQATT and CDR2 SNEGSKA (reference sequence). For the CDR3, the DNA is TGCAGTGCCCAGGATCAGGAGACCCAGTACTTC. Translation: CSAQDQETQYF.

The chain's CDR3 is CASSPWGPNTGELFF. In DNA form, the CDR3 reads TGTGCCAGCAGCCCTTGGGGGCCGAACACCGGGGAGCTGTTTTTT. The V call is TRBV27, the J call TRBJ2-2; D may be TRBD1 (6 bases). Trimming left V 6 bases short and J 0 bases short, with 11 bases between. Germline V gene lookup returns CDR1 MNHEY and CDR2 SMNVEV (reference sequence). The CDR3 loop spans 15 amino acids.

This chain connects TRBV7-8 to TRBJ2-6; D not certain. The CDR3 spans 14 residues. Germline CDR1 SGHVS, CDR2 FQNEAQ. Trimming pared 2 bases from V and 4 bases from J, leaving 6 bases between. The CDR3 DNA is TGTGCCAGCAGCTTACGTGTGGGGGCCAACGTCCTGACTTTC. Protein product: CASSLRVGANVLTF.

This chain uses TRBV9 with TRBJ2-1; TRBD2 matches 9 bases. The CDR3 is made up of 15 amino acids. Trimming took 0 bases from V and 7 from J; bases not matched to a gene: 5. The V gene's germline CDR1 is SGDLS and CDR2 YYNGEE. The CDR3 loop is CASSVAGTSPNEQFF. CDR3 nucleotide sequence: TGTGCCAGCAGCGTAGCCGGGACTAGCCCAAATGAGCAGTTCTTC.

V and J are TRBV4-2 and TRBJ1-2; a weak D match, TRBD1 (6 bases). Germline assignment: CDR1 LGHNA and CDR2 YNFKEQ. CDR3 size: 17 residues. V was pared by 0 bases and J by 2 bases, with 16 bases between. CDR3 DNA: TGTGCCAGCAGCCAAGATCCCAGGGGCCTCCTGAACTATGGCTACACCTTC. As protein: CASSQDPRGLLNYGYTF.

This sequence joins TRBV5-1 and TRBJ2-1, with 7 bases matching TRBD2. CDR1 SGHRS and CDR2 YFSETQ come from the germline V gene. This CDR3 has 14 residues. The trim removed 1 base at V and 3 bases at J, leaving 1 base unmatched. The CDR3: CASSLSGDYNEQFF. CDR3 nucleotides: TGCGCCAGCAGCTTGAGCGGGGACTACAATGAGCAGTTCTTC.

This chain links TRBV19 with TRBJ2-7, with 7 bases fitting TRBD1. V lost 4 bases and J lost 2; bases outside the gene matches: 8. The CDR3 sequence is 15 residues long. The germline V gene has CDR1 LNHDA and CDR2 SQIVND (reference sequence). The CDR3 sequence is CASSKKTGSTYEQYF. Written as DNA, the CDR3 is TGTGCCAGTAGTAAAAAGACAGGGAGCACCTACGAGCAGTACTTC.

In DNA, the CDR3 is TGTGCCAGCAGTGAATATGGAGAAAATGGCTACACCTTC. Protein: CASSEYGENGYTF. This chain links TRBV25-1 with TRBJ1-2, with D uncertain. The germline CDR1 and CDR2 sequences are MGHDK and SYGVNS. This CDR3 is 13 amino acids long. V lost 0 bases and J 6 bases, leaving 8 bases between the germline ends.

Points on this clone: At one end, the junction sequence differs from germline, possibly due to a read error. This chain links TRBV16 with TRBJ2-2; D unresolved. The CDR3 sequence is 16 residues long. Per the germline V gene, CDR1 is KGHSY and CDR2 is FQNENV. CDR3 nucleotide sequence: TGTGCCAGCAGCCATTCGGCAAGCCCCAACAGCGGGGAGCTGTTTTTT. This sequence encodes CASSHSASPNSGELFF. Using reference TRBV16 and TRBJ2-2 for the parts outside the CDR3, the full variable domain is GEEVAQTPKHLVRGEGQKAKLYCAPIKGHSYVFWYQQVLKNEFKFLISFQNENVFDETGMPKERFSAKCLPNSPCSLEIQATKLEDSAVYFCASSHSASPNSGELFFGEGSRLTVL.

The rearrangement joins TRBV27 to TRBJ2-1; D gene ambiguous. The CDR3 runs to 12 residues. Trimming removed 3 bases from V and 9 bases from J, with 9 bases in between. Germline assignment: CDR1 MNHEY and CDR2 SMNVEV (reference sequence). The CDR3 region has the DNA TGTGCCAGCAGTTTCATCGCCGGTGAGCAGTTCTTC. Its protein product is CASSFIAGEQFF.

The gene calls are TRBV5-1 and TRBJ2-7; possible D gene TRBD2, 5 bases. The CDR3 has 15 residues. Trimming removed 3 bases from V and 2 bases from J, with 15 bases in between. Germline V gene lookup returns CDR1 SGHRS and CDR2 YFSETQ. This CDR3 reads CASSSVPGRAYEQYF. CDR3 bases: TGCGCCAGCAGCTCCGTCCCGGGGAGAGCCTACGAGCAGTACTTC. Complete variable domain (other parts from reference TRBV5-1 and TRBJ2-7): KAGVTQTPRYLIKTRGQQVTLSCSPISGHRSVSWYQQTPGQGLQFLFEYFSETQRNKGNFPGRFSGRQFSNSRSEMNVSTLELGDSALYLCASSSVPGRAYEQYFGPGTRLTVT.

The chain joins TRBV29-1 to TRBJ2-1; a weak D match, TRBD1 (6 bases). The CDR3 is made up of 15 amino acids. The V gene's germline CDR1 is SQVTM and CDR2 ANQGSEA. V lost 1 base and J 1 base, leaving 11 bases between the germline ends. This chain's CDR3 is CSVEGGLRSYNEQFF. CDR3 nucleotides: TGCAGCGTTGAAGGGGGGCTTAGGTCCTACAATGAGCAGTTCTTC.